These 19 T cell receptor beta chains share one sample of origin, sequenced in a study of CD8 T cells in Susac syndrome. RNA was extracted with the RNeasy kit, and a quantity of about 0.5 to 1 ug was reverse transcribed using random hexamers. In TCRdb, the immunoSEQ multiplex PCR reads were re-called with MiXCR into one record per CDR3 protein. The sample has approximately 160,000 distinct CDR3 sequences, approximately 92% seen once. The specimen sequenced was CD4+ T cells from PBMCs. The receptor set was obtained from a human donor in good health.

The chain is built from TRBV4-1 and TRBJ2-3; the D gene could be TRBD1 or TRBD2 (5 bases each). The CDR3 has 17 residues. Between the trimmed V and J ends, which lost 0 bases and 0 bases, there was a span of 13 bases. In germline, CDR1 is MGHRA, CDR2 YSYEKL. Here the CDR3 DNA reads TGCGCCAGCAGCCAAGATGGGACCTTCCCTAGCACAGATACGCAGTATTTT. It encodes CASSQDGTFPSTDTQYF.

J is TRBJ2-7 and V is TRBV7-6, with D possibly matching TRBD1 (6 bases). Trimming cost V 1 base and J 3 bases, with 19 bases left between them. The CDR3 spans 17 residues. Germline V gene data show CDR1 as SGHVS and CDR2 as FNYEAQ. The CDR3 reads CASSLVPAGDEGYEQYF. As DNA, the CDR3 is TGTGCCAGCAGCTTAGTGCCCGCAGGGGATGAAGGCTACGAGCAGTACTTC.

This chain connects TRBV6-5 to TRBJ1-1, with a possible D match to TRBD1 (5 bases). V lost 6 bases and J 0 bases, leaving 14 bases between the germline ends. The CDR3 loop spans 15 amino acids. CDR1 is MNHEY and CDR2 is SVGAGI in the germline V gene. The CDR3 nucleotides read TGTGCCAGCAGAAGAATACAAGGGGTGAACACTGAAGCTTTCTTT. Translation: CASRRIQGVNTEAFF.

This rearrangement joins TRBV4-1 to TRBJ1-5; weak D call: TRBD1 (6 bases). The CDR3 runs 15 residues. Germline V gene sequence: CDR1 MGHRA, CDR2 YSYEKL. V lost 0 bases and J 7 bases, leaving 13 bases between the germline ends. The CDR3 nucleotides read TGCGCCAGCAGCCAAGATCGACAGGCACGACAGCCCCAGCATTTT. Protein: CASSQDRQARQPQHF.

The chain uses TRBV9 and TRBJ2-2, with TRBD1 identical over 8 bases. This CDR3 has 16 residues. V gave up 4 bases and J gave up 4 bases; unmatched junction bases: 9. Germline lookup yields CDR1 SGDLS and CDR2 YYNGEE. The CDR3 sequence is CASSQSQTGATGELFF. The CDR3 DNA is TGTGCCAGCAGCCAGAGTCAGACAGGGGCCACCGGGGAGCTGTTTTTT.

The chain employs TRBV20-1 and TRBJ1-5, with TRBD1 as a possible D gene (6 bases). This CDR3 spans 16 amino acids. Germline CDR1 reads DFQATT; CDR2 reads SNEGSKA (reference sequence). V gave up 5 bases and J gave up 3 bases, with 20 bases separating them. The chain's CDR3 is CSAPGRGGNYNQPQHF. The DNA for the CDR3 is TGCAGTGCTCCAGGAAGGGGGGGTAATTACAATCAGCCCCAGCATTTT.

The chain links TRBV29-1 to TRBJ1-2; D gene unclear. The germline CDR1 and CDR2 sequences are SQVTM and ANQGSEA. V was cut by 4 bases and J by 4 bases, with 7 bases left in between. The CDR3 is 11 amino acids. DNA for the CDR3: TGCAGCGTTGGAATTGGCTATGGCTACACCTTC. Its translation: CSVGIGYGYTF.

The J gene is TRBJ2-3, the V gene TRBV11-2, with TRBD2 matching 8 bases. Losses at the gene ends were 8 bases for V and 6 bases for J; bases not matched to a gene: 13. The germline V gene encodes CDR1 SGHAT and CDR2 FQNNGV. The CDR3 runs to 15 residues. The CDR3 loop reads CASRPTRGAADTQYF. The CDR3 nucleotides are TGTGCCAGCCGACCCACGCGGGGGGCGGCGGATACGCAGTATTTT.

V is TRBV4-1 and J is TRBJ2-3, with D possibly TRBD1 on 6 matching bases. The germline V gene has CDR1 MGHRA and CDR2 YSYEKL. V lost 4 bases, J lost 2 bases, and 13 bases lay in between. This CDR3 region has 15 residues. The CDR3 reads CASSPPDRSTDTQYF. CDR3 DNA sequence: TGCGCCAGCAGCCCCCCCGACAGGTCCACAGATACGCAGTATTTT.

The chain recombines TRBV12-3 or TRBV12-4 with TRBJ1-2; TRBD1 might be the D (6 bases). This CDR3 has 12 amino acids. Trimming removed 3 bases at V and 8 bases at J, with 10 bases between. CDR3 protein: CASSLTGRGYTF. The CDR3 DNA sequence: TGTGCCAGCAGTTTGACAGGTCGAGGCTACACCTTC.

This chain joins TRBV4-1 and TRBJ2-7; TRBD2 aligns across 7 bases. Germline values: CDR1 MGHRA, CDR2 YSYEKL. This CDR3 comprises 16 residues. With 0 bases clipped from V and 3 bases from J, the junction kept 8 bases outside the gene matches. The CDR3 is CASSQESGEVGYEQYF. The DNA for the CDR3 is TGCGCCAGCAGCCAAGAGAGCGGGGAAGTGGGCTACGAGCAGTACTTC.

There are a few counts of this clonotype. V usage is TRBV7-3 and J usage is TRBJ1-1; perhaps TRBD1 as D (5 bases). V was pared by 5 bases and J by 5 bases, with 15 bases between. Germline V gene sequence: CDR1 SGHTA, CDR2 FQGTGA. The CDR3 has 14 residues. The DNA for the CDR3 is TGTGCCAGCAGCCAGGGCCCGGGGGGTACTGAAGCTTTCTTT. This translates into CASSQGPGGTEAFF.

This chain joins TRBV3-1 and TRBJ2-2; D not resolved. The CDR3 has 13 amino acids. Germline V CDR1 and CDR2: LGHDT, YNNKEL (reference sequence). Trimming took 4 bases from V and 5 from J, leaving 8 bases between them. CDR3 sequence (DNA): TGTGCCAGCAGCCTGCGGTGGACCGGGGAGCTGTTTTTT. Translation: CASSLRWTGELFF.

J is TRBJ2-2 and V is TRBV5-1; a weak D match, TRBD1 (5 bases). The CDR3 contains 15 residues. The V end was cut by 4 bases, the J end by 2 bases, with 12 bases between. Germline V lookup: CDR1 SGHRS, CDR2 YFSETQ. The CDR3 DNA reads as TGCGCCAGCAGCCTCGACAGCGTAAACACCGGGGAGCTGTTTTTT. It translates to CASSLDSVNTGELFF.

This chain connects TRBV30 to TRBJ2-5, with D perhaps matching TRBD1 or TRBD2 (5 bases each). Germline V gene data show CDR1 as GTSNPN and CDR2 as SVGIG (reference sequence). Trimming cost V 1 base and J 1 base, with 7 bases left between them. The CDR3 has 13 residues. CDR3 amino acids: CAWSEGTQETQYF. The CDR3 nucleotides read TGTGCCTGGAGTGAGGGGACCCAAGAGACCCAGTACTTC.

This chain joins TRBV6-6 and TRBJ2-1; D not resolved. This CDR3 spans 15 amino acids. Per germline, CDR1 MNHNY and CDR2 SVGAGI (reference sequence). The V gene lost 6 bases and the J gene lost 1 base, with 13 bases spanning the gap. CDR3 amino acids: CASSSNSASYNEQFF. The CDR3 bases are TGTGCCAGCAGCTCCAATAGTGCATCCTACAATGAGCAGTTCTTC.

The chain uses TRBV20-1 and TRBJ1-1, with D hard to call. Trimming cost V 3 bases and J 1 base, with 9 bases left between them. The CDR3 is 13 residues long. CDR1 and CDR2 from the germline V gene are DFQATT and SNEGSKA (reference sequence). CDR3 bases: TGCAGTGCTAGGGAGACCGCGAACACTGAAGCTTTCTTT. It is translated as CSARETANTEAFF.

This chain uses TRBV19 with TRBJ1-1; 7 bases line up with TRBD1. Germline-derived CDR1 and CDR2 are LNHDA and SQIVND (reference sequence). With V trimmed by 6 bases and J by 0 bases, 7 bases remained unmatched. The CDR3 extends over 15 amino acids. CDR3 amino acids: CASRPPTGMNTEAFF. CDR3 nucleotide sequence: TGTGCCAGTAGACCTCCGACAGGGATGAACACTGAAGCTTTCTTT.

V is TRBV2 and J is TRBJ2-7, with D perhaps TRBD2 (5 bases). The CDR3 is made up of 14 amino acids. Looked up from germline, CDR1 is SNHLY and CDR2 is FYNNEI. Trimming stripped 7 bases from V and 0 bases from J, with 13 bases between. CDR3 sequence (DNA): TGTGCCAGCATCCGGGGAAAGGTCTCCTACGAGCAGTACTTC. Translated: CASIRGKVSYEQYF.